This T cell receptor (beta chain) originates from a study of human T cells and chemical hapten exposure. In the study overall: On roughly 2 cm by roughly 2 cm of upper inner arm skin, sensitization was performed with 2% DPC.

Unmatched junction bases numbered 7, after V lost 6 bases and J lost 0 bases. CDR3 length: 16 residues. Looked up from germline, CDR1 is MDHEN and CDR2 is SYDVKM. Whole-study results and caveats: No change in TCRs above 1 in 1000 frequency was produced by DPC sensitization.

Time point here: patch test 3, about 24 weeks after DPC sensitization. Noted treatment: therapeutic diphenylcyclopropenone sensitization with weekly scalp DPC. Remarks on this clonotype: The antigen is not known.

Per the study methods: Sample-level TCR yields exhibited a median of approximately 96,000, with a range of about 23,224 to 700,000. One entry per CDR3 protein results from TCRdb running MiXCR on the RACE reads. These V and J calls derive from TCRdb rather than the authors' analysis. Of about 160,000 distinct CDR3 sequences in the sample, about 27% are singletons; the top ten hold 2.1%. This TCR was sampled from a woman aged 18-30 years with alopecia areata. Some clones in this sample may be carry-over from other donors' samples. The specimen was whole blood, collected in connection with sensitization to the hapten diphenylcyclopropenone (DPC). The chain joins TRBV28 to TRBJ2-3; the match to TRBD1 covers 9 bases. This chain's CDR3 is CASSQRTGESTDTQYF. Written as DNA, the CDR3 is TGTGCCAGCAGCCAAAGGACAGGGGAGAGCACAGATACGCAGTATTTT.